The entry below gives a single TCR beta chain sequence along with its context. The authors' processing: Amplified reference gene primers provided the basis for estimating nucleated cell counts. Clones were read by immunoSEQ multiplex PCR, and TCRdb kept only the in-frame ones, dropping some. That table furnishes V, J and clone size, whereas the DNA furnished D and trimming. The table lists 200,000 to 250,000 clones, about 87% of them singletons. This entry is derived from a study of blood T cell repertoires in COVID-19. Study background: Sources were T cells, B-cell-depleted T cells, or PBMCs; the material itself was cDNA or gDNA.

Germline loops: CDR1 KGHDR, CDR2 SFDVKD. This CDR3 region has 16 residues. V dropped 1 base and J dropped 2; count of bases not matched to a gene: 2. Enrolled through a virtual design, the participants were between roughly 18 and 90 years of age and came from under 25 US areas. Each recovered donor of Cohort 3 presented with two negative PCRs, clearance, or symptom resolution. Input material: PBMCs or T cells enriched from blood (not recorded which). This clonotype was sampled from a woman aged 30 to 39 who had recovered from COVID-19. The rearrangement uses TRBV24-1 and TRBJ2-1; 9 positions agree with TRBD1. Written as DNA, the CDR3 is TGTGCCACCAGTGATTTTGGACAGGGGCCCTACAATGAGCAGTTCTTC. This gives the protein CATSDFGQGPYNEQFF.